This T cell receptor (beta chain) was identified during a study of blood T cell repertoires in COVID-19. Overall study: Italy, Spain and the United States were the sources of the convalescent and acute COVID-19 samples. Sources were T cells, B-cell-depleted T cells, or PBMCs; the material itself was cDNA or gDNA.

V gave up 4 bases and J gave up 1 base, with 10 bases separating them. Germline lookup yields CDR1 ENHRY and CDR2 SYGVKD. The CDR3 consists of 15 residues. In the authors' methods: Reference gene primer amplification gave estimated nucleated cell counts. Profiled with immunoSEQ multiplex PCR; TCRdb holds only in-frame clones, not every one. Clone size and the V and J calls come from that table; the DNA yielded D and trimming. Of 150,000 to 200,000 clones listed, approximately 88% are singletons. The sequenced material came from peripheral blood. The chain couples TRBV10-3 to TRBJ2-2; tentatively, D is TRBD2 (6 bases). The sequence derives from a woman aged 45-65 years with acute or convalescent COVID-19. DNA for the CDR3: TGTGCCATCAGTGCCGGGACTCGGAACACCGGGGAGCTGTTTTTT. Protein: CAISAGTRNTGELFF.